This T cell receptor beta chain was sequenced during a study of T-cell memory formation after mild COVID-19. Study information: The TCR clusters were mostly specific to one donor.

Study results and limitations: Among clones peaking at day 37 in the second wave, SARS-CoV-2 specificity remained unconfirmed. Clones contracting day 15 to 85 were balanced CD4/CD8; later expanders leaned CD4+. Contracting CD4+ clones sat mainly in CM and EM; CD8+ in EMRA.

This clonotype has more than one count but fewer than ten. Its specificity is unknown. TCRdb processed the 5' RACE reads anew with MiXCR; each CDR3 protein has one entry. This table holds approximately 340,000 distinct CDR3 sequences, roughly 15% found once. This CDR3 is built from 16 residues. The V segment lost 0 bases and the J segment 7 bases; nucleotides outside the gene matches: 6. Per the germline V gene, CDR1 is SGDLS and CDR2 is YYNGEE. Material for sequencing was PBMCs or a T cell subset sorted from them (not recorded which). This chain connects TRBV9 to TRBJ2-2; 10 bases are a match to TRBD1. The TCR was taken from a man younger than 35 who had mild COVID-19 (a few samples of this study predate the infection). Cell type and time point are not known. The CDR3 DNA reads TGTGCCAGCAGCGTAGGAGGGGGACAGGGGATCGGGGAGCTGTTTTTT. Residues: CASSVGGGQGIGELFF.